This T cell receptor (beta chain) was sequenced during a study of identical twins. Unique molecular identifiers were in the cDNA, with template-switch universal primer binding. TCRdb recomputed calls from the 5' RACE reads with MiXCR, one row per CDR3 protein. Among roughly 720,000 distinct CDR3 sequences listed, roughly 18% were seen once. The CDR3 spans 14 residues. Germline lookup yields CDR1 SGHTA and CDR2 FQGNSA. The V gene lost 6 bases and the J gene lost 1 base, with 12 bases spanning the gap. The table lists this clonotype with a count of one. The same data also went into a second study, on T cells expressing NK-cell markers. That report adds: Sorting was limited to alpha-beta TCR-expressing T cells with an anti-gamma-delta TCR antibody in several experiments.

The chain couples TRBV7-2 to TRBJ1-1; D remains ambiguous. Sequencing input: PBMCs. This clonotype was sampled from a woman between 18 and 29 years old in good health. The CDR3 region has the DNA TGTGCCAGCAGGCTGGGGAGACAGAACACTGAAGCTTTCTTT. Translated, it gives CASRLGRQNTEAFF.